This TCR beta chain was profiled in a study of human T cells and chemical hapten exposure. Whole-study results and caveats: Expanded TCRs formed significantly more large CDR3 similarity clusters than controls. Patch test score was positively correlated with the counts of PT1 expanded TCRs. The number of TCRs above 1 in 1000 frequency did not change after DPC sensitization.

Trimming shortened V by 4 bases and J by 0 bases, and 7 bases separated the two germline ends. Per the germline V gene, CDR1 is SQVTM and CDR2 is ANQGSEA. This CDR3 spans 14 amino acids. TCRdb re-called the RACE reads with MiXCR, one entry per CDR3 protein. The table includes over 300,000 distinct CDR3 sequences, roughly 5.3% detected once. Time point noted: pre-sensitization, week 0. Described treatment: therapeutic diphenylcyclopropenone sensitization with weekly scalp DPC. On this clonotype: Its antigen is currently unknown.

The sequencing here drew on whole blood, taken in connection with sensitization to the hapten diphenylcyclopropenone (DPC). This clonotype was sampled from a woman aged 45 to 65 with alopecia areata. Some clones in this sample may be carry-over from other donors' samples. V usage is TRBV29-1 and J usage is TRBJ2-6; D may be TRBD2 (6 bases). In DNA form, the CDR3 reads TGCAGCGTTGCGGGGGACTCTGGGGCCAACGTCCTGACTTTC. It translates to CSVAGDSGANVLTF.